The entry below describes one TCR beta chain. Antigen specificity is unknown. The data stem from a study of shared clonotypes between healthy human individuals. Looking at the study overall: Per-donor plates numbered three CD4 naive, three CD4 memory, two CD8 naive and one CD8 memory. Notes on the study in general: Rarefaction exposed incomplete sorted-subset sequencing despite large depth.

At deep level, the assay was performed. The repertoire was sequenced with immunoSEQ multiplex PCR; TCRdb's copy has only in-frame clones and lacks some. This sample yields just over 2,000,000 clones, of which 95% are seen a single time; roughly 0.13% belongs to the top ten. CDR3 size: 14 residues. V was cut by 2 bases and J by 2 bases, with 6 bases left in between. Germline V lookup: CDR1 SGHVS, CDR2 FNYEAQ. Adult donors, all healthy and HIV-negative, had no recent acute infections or vaccinations. This receptor was taken from a man younger than 35 in good health. The rearrangement joins TRBV7-6 to TRBJ2-2; no clear D gene. The sequenced sample was naive CD4+ T cells sorted from blood. Documented subset: CD45RA+ positively selected. This chain's CDR3 is CASSLILNTGELFF. CDR3 DNA: TGTGCCAGCAGCTTAATCCTAAACACCGGGGAGCTGTTTTTT.